Listed below are T cell receptor beta chains from one sample, sequenced in a study of blood T cell repertoires in COVID-19. Using immunoSEQ multiplex PCR, the repertoire was profiled, and TCRdb retains in-frame clones only, with some absent. The repertoire holds 230,000 or so clones, with about 88% as singletons. Material for sequencing was peripheral blood. The receptors derive from a woman aged 40 to 55 who had recovered from COVID-19. CDR3s include the opening cysteine and the closing phenylalanine or tryptophan. The D gene is left open where the match is weak. Clone size appears in some rows only: once, few, many, or a class for an expanded clone.

J gene,V gene,clone size,D gene,CDR3 length,CDR3 protein,CDR3 DNA
TRBJ2-7,TRBV11-2,once,TRBD1,13,CASSPGQGREQYF,TGTGCCAGCAGCCCCGGACAGGGACGCGAGCAGTACTTC
TRBJ2-1,TRBV6-5,once,TRBD2,11,CASSSSGKQFF,TGTGCCAGCAGCTCTAGCGGGAAGCAGTTCTTC
TRBJ1-2,TRBV30,.,.,14,CAWSVLRGVGGYTF,TGTGCCTGGAGTGTACTCCGGGGGGTGGGTGGCTACACCTTC
TRBJ1-1,TRBV19,many,.,11,CASIQTAEAFF,TGTGCCAGTATACAGACGGCTGAAGCTTTCTTT
TRBJ2-5,TRBV5-8,.,.,15,CASSLLAGDQETQYF,TGTGCCAGCAGCTTGTTAGCCGGGGACCAAGAGACCCAGTACTTC
TRBJ1-3,TRBV7-9,.,TRBD1,16,CASSPPTGGFGNTIYF,TGTGCCAGCAGTCCTCCGACAGGGGGTTTTGGAAACACCATATATTTT
TRBJ2-3,TRBV6-6,.,TRBD1,15,CASSRDRGFADTQYF,TGTGCCAGCAGTCGGGACAGGGGGTTCGCAGATACGCAGTATTTT
TRBJ2-3,TRBV24-1,.,.,15,CATSDIQGTTDTQYF,TGTGCCACCAGTGATATCCAGGGGACCACAGATACGCAGTATTTT
TRBJ2-1,TRBV19,.,.,14,CASSIGGSPVGLFF,TGTGCCAGTAGTATCGGGGGATCCCCCGTAGGTCTGTTCTTC
TRBJ2-3,TRBV12-3/TRBV12-4,.,TRBD2,13,CASRLAVTDTQYF,TGTGCCAGCAGACTAGCGGTCACAGATACGCAGTATTTT
TRBJ2-2,TRBV19,many,TRBD2,18,CASSPGLAGGHYTGELFF,TGTGCCAGTAGTCCCGGACTAGCGGGGGGGCATTACACCGGGGAGCTGTTTTTT
TRBJ1-1,TRBV19,.,.,13,CASSIQGSTEAFF,TGTGCCAGTAGTATACAGGGGTCCACTGAAGCTTTCTTT
TRBJ1-2,TRBV5-4,.,.,14,CASSLVGPIYGYTF,TGTGCCAGCAGCTTGGTGGGCCCCATTTATGGCTACACCTTC
TRBJ2-1,TRBV13,.,.,15,CASSLPERRGDEQFF,TGTGCCAGCAGCTTACCCGAAAGGAGGGGTGATGAGCAGTTCTTC
TRBJ1-6,TRBV6-1,.,TRBD1,20,CASSASTSGQGSSYNSPLHF,TGTGCCAGCAGTGCGTCGACCTCGGGACAGGGCAGTTCCTATAATTCACCCCTCCACTTT
TRBJ2-7,TRBV12-5,.,.,13,CASAAVADYEQYF,TGTGCTAGTGCCGCTGTGGCGGACTACGAGCAGTACTTC
TRBJ2-5,TRBV10-3,once,.,14,CAISESYARETQYF,TGTGCCATCAGTGAGTCCTACGCTCGGGAGACCCAGTACTTC
TRBJ1-5,TRBV28,.,.,17,CASSPMIAGWVNQPQHF,TGTGCCAGCAGCCCAATGATCGCAGGGTGGGTTAATCAGCCCCAGCATTTT
TRBJ2-5,TRBV6-5,.,TRBD2,15,CASRDSGGATETQYF,TGTGCCAGTAGAGACTCGGGGGGGGCAACAGAGACCCAGTACTTC
TRBJ2-7,TRBV30,.,TRBD1,17,CAWSVTGTRQGRNEQYF,TGTGCCTGGAGTGTCACCGGTACAAGACAGGGGAGGAACGAGCAGTACTTC
TRBJ2-1,TRBV28,.,TRBD2,15,CASSLGGLVYNEQFF,TGTGCCAGCAGTTTGGGTGGACTAGTGTACAATGAGCAGTTCTTC
TRBJ2-6,TRBV7-2,.,.,15,CASSLAASGANVLTF,TGTGCCAGCAGCTTAGCGGCCTCTGGGGCCAACGTCCTGACTTTC